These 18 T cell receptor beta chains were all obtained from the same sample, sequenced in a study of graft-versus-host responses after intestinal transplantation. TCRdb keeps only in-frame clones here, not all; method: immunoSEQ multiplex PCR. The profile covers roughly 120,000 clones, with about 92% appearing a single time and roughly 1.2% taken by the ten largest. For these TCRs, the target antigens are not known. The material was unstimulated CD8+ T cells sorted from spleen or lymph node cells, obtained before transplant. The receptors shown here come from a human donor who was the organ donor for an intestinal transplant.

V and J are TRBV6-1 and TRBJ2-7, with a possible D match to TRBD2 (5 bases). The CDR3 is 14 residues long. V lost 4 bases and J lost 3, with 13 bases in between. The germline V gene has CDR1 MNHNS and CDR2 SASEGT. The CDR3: CASSALSGNYEQYF. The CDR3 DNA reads TGTGCCAGCAGTGCACTATCGGGGAACTACGAGCAGTACTTC.

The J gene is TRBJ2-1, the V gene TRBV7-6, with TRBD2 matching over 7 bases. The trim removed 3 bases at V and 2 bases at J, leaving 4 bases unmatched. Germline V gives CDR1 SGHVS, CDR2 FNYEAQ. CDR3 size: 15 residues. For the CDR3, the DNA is TGTGCCAGCAGCTTTCTAGCGGCGACCTACAATGAGCAGTTCTTC. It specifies CASSFLAATYNEQFF.

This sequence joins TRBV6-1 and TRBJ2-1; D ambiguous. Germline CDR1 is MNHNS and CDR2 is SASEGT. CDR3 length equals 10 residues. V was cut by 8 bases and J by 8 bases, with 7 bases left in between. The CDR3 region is CASGSYEQFF. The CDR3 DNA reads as TGTGCCAGCGGTAGCTATGAGCAGTTCTTC.

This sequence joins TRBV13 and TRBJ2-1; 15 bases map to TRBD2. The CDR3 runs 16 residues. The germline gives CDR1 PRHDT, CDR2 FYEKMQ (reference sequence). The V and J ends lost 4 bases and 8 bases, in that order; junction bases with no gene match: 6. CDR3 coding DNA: TGTGCCAGCAGCTCCCGGACTAGCGGGAGGGCCCATGAGCAGTTCTTC. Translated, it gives CASSSRTSGRAHEQFF.

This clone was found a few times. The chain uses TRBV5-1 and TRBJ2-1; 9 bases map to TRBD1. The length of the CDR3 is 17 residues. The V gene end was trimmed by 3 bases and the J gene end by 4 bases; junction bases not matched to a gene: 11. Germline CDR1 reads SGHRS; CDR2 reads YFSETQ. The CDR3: CASSSLPGTGKYNEQFF. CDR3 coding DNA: TGCGCCAGCAGCTCGCTCCCCGGGACAGGGAAATACAATGAGCAGTTCTTC.

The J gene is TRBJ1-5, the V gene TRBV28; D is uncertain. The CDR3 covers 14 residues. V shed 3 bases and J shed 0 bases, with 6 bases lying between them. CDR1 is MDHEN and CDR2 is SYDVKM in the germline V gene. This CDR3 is CASSFRLSNQPQHF. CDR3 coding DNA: TGTGCCAGCAGTTTTCGGCTTAGCAATCAGCCCCAGCATTTT.

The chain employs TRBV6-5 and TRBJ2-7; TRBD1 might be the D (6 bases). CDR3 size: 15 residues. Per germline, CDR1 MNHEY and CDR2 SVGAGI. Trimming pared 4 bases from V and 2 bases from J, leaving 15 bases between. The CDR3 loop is CASSSTLQGAYEQYF. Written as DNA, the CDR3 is TGTGCCAGCAGTTCCACCCTACAGGGCGCCTACGAGCAGTACTTC.

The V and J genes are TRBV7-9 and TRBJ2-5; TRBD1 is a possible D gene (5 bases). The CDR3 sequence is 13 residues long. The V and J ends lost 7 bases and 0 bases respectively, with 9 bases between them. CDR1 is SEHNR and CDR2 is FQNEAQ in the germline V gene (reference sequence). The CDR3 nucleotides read TGTGCCAGCAAGGACATAAACCAAGAGACCCAGTACTTC. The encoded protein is CASKDINQETQYF. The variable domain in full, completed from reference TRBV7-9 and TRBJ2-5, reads DTGVSQNPRHKITKRGQNVTFRCDPISEHNRLYWYRQTLGQGPEFLTYFQNEAQLEKSRLLSDRFSAERPKGSFSTLEIQRTEQGDSAMYLCASKDINQETQYFGPGTRLLVL.

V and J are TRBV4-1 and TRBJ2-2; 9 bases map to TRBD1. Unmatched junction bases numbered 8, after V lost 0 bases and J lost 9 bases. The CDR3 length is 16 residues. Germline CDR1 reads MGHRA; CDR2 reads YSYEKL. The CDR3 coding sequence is TGCGCCAGCAGCCAAGATCCACAGGGGGCTGGGTGGGAGCTGTTTTTT. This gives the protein CASSQDPQGAGWELFF.

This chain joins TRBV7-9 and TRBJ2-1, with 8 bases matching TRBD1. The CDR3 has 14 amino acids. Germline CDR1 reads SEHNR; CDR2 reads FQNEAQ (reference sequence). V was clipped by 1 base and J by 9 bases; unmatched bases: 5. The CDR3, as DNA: TGTGCCAGCAGCTTAGGACAGGGGATCGGTGAGCAGTTCTTC. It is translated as CASSLGQGIGEQFF.

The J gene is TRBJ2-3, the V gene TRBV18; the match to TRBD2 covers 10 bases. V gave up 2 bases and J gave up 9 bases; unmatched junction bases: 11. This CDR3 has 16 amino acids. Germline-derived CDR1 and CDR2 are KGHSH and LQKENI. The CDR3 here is CASSPGRLAGDTTQYF. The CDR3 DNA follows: TGTGCCAGCTCACCAGGGCGGCTAGCGGGGGACACAACGCAGTATTTT. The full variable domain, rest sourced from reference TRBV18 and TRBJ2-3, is NAGVMQNPRHLVRRRGQEARLRCSPMKGHSHVYWYRQLPEEGLKFMVYLQKENIIDESGMPKERFSAEFPKEGPSILRIQQVVRGDSAAYFCASSPGRLAGDTTQYFGPGTRLTVL.

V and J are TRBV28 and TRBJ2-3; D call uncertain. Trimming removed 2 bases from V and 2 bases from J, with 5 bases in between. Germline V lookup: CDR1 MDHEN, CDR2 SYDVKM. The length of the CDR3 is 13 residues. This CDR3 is CASSLHHTDTQYF. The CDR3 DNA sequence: TGTGCCAGCAGTTTACACCACACAGATACGCAGTATTTT.

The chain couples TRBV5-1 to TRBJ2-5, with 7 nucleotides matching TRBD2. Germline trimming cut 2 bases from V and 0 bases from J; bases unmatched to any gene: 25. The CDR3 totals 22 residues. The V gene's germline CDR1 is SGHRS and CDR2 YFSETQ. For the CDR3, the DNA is TGCGCCAGCAGCTTCCTCCCTCTCCATTTCCAGCGGGGTTTGGTGTACCAAGAGACCCAGTACTTC. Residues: CASSFLPLHFQRGLVYQETQYF.

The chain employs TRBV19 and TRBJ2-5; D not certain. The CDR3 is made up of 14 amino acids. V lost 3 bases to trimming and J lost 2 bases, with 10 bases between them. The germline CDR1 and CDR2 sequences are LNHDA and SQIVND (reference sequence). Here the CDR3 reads CASSIGLGQETQYF. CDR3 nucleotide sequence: TGTGCCAGTAGTATTGGGTTGGGGCAAGAGACCCAGTACTTC. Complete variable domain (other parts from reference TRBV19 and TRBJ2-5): DGGITQSPKYLFRKEGQNVTLSCEQNLNHDAMYWYRQDPGQGLRLIYYSQIVNDFQKGDIAEGYSVSREKKESFPLTVTSAQKNPTAFYLCASSIGLGQETQYFGPGTRLLVL.

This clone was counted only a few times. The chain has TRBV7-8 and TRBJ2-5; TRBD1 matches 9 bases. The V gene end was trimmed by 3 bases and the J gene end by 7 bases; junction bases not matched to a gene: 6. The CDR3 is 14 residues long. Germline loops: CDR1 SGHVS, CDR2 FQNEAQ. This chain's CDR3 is CASSLGDRAGTQYF. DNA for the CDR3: TGTGCCAGCAGCTTGGGGGACAGGGCGGGGACCCAGTACTTC.

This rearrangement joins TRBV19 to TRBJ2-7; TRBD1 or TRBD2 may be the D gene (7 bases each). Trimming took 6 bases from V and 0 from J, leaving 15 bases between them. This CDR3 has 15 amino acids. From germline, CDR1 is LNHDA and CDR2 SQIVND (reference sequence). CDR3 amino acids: CASSPSGDSSYEQYF. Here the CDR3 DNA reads TGTGCCAGTAGCCCAAGCGGGGACAGCTCCTACGAGCAGTACTTC.

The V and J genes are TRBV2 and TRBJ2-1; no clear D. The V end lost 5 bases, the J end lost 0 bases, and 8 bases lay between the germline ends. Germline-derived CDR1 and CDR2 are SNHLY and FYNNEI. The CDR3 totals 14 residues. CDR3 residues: CASSYPSSYNEQFF. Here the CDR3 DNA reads TGTGCCAGCAGTTACCCAAGCTCCTACAATGAGCAGTTCTTC. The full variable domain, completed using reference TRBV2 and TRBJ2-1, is EPEVTQTPSHQVTQMGQEVILRCVPISNHLYFYWYRQILGQKVEFLVSFYNNEISEKSEIFDDQFSVERPDGSNFTLKIRSTKLEDSAMYFCASSYPSSYNEQFFGPGTRLTVL.

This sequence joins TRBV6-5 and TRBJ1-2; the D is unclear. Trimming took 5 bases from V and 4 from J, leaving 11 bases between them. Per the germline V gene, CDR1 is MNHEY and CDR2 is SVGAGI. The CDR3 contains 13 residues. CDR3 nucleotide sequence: TGTGCCAGCAGTGAAGATGCGATCTATGGCTACACCTTC. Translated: CASSEDAIYGYTF.